The T cell receptor (beta chain) described here comes from a study of identical twins. TCRdb reprocessed the 5' RACE reads with MiXCR, giving one entry per CDR3 protein. The sample has 450,000 or so distinct CDR3 sequences, 20% to 25% seen once. In addition, the sample was reused for a study of T cells expressing NK-cell markers. That study adds: The TCR beta repertoires were obtained from sorted CD3+CD56+NKG2C+, CD3+CD56+NKG2C- and CD3+CD56-NKG2C+ T cells.

Sequencing was performed on CD4+ T cells sorted from blood. This sequence was found in a woman younger than 35 in good health.

The CDR3 sequence: CASSPSGSTRYSNEQFF. In nucleotides, the CDR3 is TGTGCCAGCTCACCATCGGGGTCAACTAGATACTCCAATGAGCAGTTCTTC. The chain couples TRBV18 to TRBJ2-1, with a possible D match to TRBD2 (5 bases). This CDR3 is built from 17 residues. Germline-derived CDR1 and CDR2 are KGHSH and LQKENI. V was clipped by 2 bases and J by 6 bases, with 20 bases between them.